Only a few counts were recorded for the clone carrying this T cell receptor (beta chain). Its antigen is not known. The sample is drawn from a study of naive and memory T cell subsets. Four PCR rounds used nested alpha and beta constant region primers plus the SP2 primer. Blood and skin TCR RNA was reverse transcribed with alpha and beta constant primers. TCRdb processed the UMI-ligation and nested PCR reads anew with MiXCR; each CDR3 protein has one entry. The table shows 20,000 to 25,000 distinct CDR3 sequences, with roughly 5.5% occurring only once. Whole-study findings and limits: Both skin biopsy types reportedly yielded TCRs, tuberculin sites far more.

The V end lost 0 bases, the J end lost 3 bases, and 9 bases lay between the germline ends. This CDR3 has 14 amino acids. CDR1 and CDR2 (germline): LGHDT, YNNKEL (reference sequence). The treatment denotes: skin biopsy from PPD injection site in Mantoux-positive individual. An oligonucleotide containing a UMI was ligated to the 3' end of TCR cDNA. Individuals with a positive Mantoux test gave biopsies from PPD-injected skin. Reverse transcription used DNase-treated unsorted total RNA, aiming for about 1 to 1000 ng. J is TRBJ2-7 and V is TRBV3-1; D is perhaps TRBD2 (5 bases). This TCR was recovered from an adult in good health. Specimen: skin, collected from a tuberculin skin test site. DNA for the CDR3: TGTGCCAGCAGCCAAGAGAACGAGGGCTACGAGCAGTACTTC. Encoded protein: CASSQENEGYEQYF.